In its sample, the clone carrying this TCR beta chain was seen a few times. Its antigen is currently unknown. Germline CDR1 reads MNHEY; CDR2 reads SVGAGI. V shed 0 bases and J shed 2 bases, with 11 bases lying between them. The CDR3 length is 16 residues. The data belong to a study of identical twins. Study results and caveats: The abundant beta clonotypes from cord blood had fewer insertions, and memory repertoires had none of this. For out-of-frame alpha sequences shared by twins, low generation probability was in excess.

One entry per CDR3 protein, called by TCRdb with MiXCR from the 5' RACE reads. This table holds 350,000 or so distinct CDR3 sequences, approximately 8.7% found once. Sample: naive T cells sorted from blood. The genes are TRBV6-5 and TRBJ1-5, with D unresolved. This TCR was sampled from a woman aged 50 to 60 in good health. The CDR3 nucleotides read TGTGCCAGCAGTTACTCCCGGATGTATCGCAATCAGCCCCAGCATTTT. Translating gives CASSYSRMYRNQPQHF.